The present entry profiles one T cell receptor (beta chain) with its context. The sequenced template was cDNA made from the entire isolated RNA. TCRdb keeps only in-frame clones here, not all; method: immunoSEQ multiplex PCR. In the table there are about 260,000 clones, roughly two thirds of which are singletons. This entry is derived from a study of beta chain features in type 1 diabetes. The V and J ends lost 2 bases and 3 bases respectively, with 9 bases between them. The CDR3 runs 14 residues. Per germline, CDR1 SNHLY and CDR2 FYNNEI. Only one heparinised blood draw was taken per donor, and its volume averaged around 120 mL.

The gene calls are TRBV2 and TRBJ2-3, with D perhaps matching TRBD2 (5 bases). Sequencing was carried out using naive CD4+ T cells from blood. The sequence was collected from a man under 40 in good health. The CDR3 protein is CASSETSGTDTQYF. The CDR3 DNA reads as TGTGCCAGCAGTGAAACGAGCGGTACAGATACGCAGTATTTT.